This is a list of T cell receptor beta chains from one sample in a study of T cells after yellow fever vaccination. TCRdb redid the calling of the 5' RACE reads with MiXCR, one entry per CDR3 protein. The sample comprises roughly 400,000 distinct CDR3 sequences, 15% to 20% of which are singletons, and 18% rests with the top ten. Source: PBMCs, taken before the yellow fever booster vaccination. The receptors come from a man younger than 30 who received the YFV17D yellow fever vaccine. The CDR3 runs from the conserved cysteine through the conserved F or W. The order of the fields is V gene, J gene, D gene, clone size, CDR3 protein, CDR3 DNA. D genes are given only for firm matches. Size values are once, few and many counts, or a class for expanded clones, and some rows have none.

V: TRBV5-1; J: TRBJ2-5; D: NA; size: NA; CDR3: CASSSGVLGQIQETQYF; DNA: TGCGCCAGCAGCTCAGGGGTTCTAGGACAGATACAAGAGACCCAGTACTTC
V: TRBV5-8; J: TRBJ1-1; D: TRBD1; size: NA; CDR3: CASSRTGGWTEAFF; DNA: TGTGCCAGCAGCCGGACAGGGGGCTGGACTGAAGCTTTCTTT
V: TRBV7-8; J: TRBJ2-7; D: NA; size: many; CDR3: CASSPEPHQTGRPYF; DNA: TGTGCCAGCAGCCCTGAGCCCCATCAGACAGGGAGGCCGTACTTC
V: TRBV4-1; J: TRBJ2-5; D: NA; size: few; CDR3: CASSGVGPQEGREETQYF; DNA: TGCGCCAGCAGTGGCGTCGGTCCACAGGAGGGTCGGGAAGAGACCCAGTACTTC
V: TRBV5-1; J: TRBJ1-3; D: NA; size: NA; CDR3: CASSLARPGNTIYF; DNA: TGCGCCAGCAGCTTAGCAAGACCTGGAAACACCATATATTTT
V: TRBV4-2; J: TRBJ2-1; D: NA; size: few; CDR3: CASSQAGPHQGNEQFF; DNA: TGTGCCAGCAGCCAAGCGGGACCCCACCAGGGCAATGAGCAGTTCTTC
V: TRBV9; J: TRBJ2-4; D: TRBD1; size: NA; CDR3: CASSGKGQGTIQYF; DNA: TGTGCCAGCAGCGGCAAGGGACAGGGTACCATTCAGTACTTC
V: TRBV20-1; J: TRBJ2-3; D: TRBD2; size: NA; CDR3: CSAGLAGGTDTQYF; DNA: TGCAGTGCTGGACTAGCGGGGGGCACAGATACGCAGTATTTT
V: TRBV24-1; J: TRBJ2-6; D: TRBD2; size: many; CDR3: CATSDSGGFGANVLTF; DNA: TGTGCCACCAGTGATTCCGGGGGGTTCGGGGCCAACGTCCTGACTTTC
V: TRBV6-5; J: TRBJ1-3; D: NA; size: few; CDR3: CASSRPQDSGNTIYF; DNA: TGTGCCAGCAGTCGCCCTCAGGACTCTGGAAACACCATATATTTT
V: TRBV7-9; J: TRBJ2-2; D: NA; size: many; CDR3: CASSRQMWENTGELFF; DNA: TGTGCCAGCAGCCGCCAAATGTGGGAGAACACCGGGGAGCTGTTTTTT
V: TRBV7-6; J: TRBJ2-3; D: NA; size: NA; CDR3: CASSIDRPPDTQYF; DNA: TGTGCCAGCAGCATTGACAGGCCCCCAGATACGCAGTATTTT
V: TRBV7-9; J: TRBJ2-3; D: TRBD2; size: NA; CDR3: CASSGPLAGGITDTQYF; DNA: TGTGCCAGCAGCGGACCACTAGCGGGGGGAATCACAGATACGCAGTATTTT
V: TRBV9; J: TRBJ1-6; D: NA; size: few; CDR3: CASSHGQWGSYNSPLHF; DNA: TGTGCCAGCAGCCATGGACAGTGGGGCTCCTATAATTCACCCCTCCACTTT
V: TRBV7-2; J: TRBJ1-5; D: TRBD1; size: NA; CDR3: CASSFAGTANQPQHF; DNA: TGTGCCAGCAGCTTCGCCGGGACAGCAAATCAGCCCCAGCATTTT
V: TRBV6-2/TRBV6-3; J: TRBJ2-3; D: TRBD2; size: NA; CDR3: CASSYTGRPDTQYF; DNA: TGTGCCAGCAGTTACACCGGGAGGCCAGATACGCAGTATTTT
V: TRBV19; J: TRBJ1-2; D: TRBD1; size: once; CDR3: CASSPLGRGRIYGYTF; DNA: TGTGCCAGTAGTCCCCTAGGCAGGGGGCGTATCTATGGCTACACCTTC
V: TRBV20-1; J: TRBJ2-2; D: NA; size: many; CDR3: CSAPTWGGELFF; DNA: TGCAGTGCTCCTACTTGGGGCGGGGAGCTGTTTTTT
V: TRBV7-2; J: TRBJ1-3; D: NA; size: NA; CDR3: CASSAAIQGRNTIYF; DNA: TGTGCCAGCAGCGCCGCCATCCAGGGCCGAAACACCATATATTTT
V: TRBV6-5; J: TRBJ2-3; D: NA; size: few; CDR3: CASSDGREPPDTQYF; DNA: TGTGCCAGCAGTGACGGGAGAGAGCCTCCAGATACGCAGTATTTT
V: TRBV7-9; J: TRBJ2-2; D: NA; size: few; CDR3: CASSPSPRVWTSDTGELFF; DNA: TGTGCCAGCAGCCCCTCACCCCGGGTTTGGACGTCGGACACCGGGGAGCTGTTTTTT
V: TRBV4-1; J: TRBJ2-3; D: TRBD2; size: NA; CDR3: CASSNRLAGGPFTDTQYF; DNA: TGCGCCAGCAGCAATCGACTAGCGGGGGGGCCTTTTACAGATACGCAGTATTTT
V: TRBV20-1; J: TRBJ2-4; D: NA; size: many; CDR3: CSAADLAKNIQYF; DNA: TGCAGTGCGGCAGATTTAGCCAAAAACATTCAGTACTTC
V: TRBV7-6; J: TRBJ2-5; D: TRBD2; size: NA; CDR3: CASSLVPAGGGETQYF; DNA: TGTGCCAGCAGCTTAGTTCCAGCGGGGGGTGGAGAGACCCAGTACTTC
V: TRBV28; J: TRBJ2-3; D: NA; size: NA; CDR3: CASSSPAGGRTDTQYF; DNA: TGTGCCAGCAGTTCCCCGGCAGGGGGGCGCACAGATACGCAGTATTTT
V: TRBV11-3; J: TRBJ2-1; D: NA; size: NA; CDR3: CASSLHSYNEQFF; DNA: TGTGCCAGCAGCTTACACTCCTACAATGAGCAGTTCTTC
V: TRBV11-3; J: TRBJ2-3; D: NA; size: few; CDR3: CASSLDGRVTDTQYF; DNA: TGTGCCAGCAGCTTAGATGGACGGGTAACAGATACGCAGTATTTT
V: TRBV6-2/TRBV6-3; J: TRBJ2-7; D: TRBD1; size: few; CDR3: CASRRPGQGSYEQYF; DNA: TGTGCCAGCCGTCGGCCCGGACAGGGTAGTTACGAGCAGTACTTC
V: TRBV10-3; J: TRBJ2-7; D: NA; size: NA; CDR3: CAISERALSYEQYF; DNA: TGTGCCATCAGTGAAAGGGCACTGTCCTACGAGCAGTACTTC
V: TRBV20-1; J: TRBJ1-6; D: NA; size: many; CDR3: CSAHTAGFGNSPLHF; DNA: TGCAGTGCGCATACCGCAGGGTTCGGTAATTCACCCCTCCACTTT
V: TRBV6-1; J: TRBJ1-2; D: NA; size: few; CDR3: CASRPAPGYGYTF; DNA: TGTGCCAGCAGGCCAGCCCCGGGATATGGCTACACCTTC
V: TRBV4-1; J: TRBJ2-7; D: NA; size: few; CDR3: CASSQEESRVAYEQYF; DNA: TGCGCCAGCAGCCAAGAGGAGTCTAGGGTCGCCTACGAGCAGTACTTC
V: TRBV12-3/TRBV12-4; J: TRBJ2-3; D: NA; size: many; CDR3: CASTSDAQRTDTQYF; DNA: TGTGCCAGCACCTCGGACGCCCAGAGGACAGATACGCAGTATTTT
V: TRBV20-1; J: TRBJ2-7; D: TRBD1; size: NA; CDR3: CSASPGQGSYEQYF; DNA: TGCAGTGCTTCACCGGGACAGGGCTCCTACGAGCAGTACTTC
V: TRBV6-6; J: TRBJ1-1; D: NA; size: once; CDR3: CASSYSATEAFF; DNA: TGTGCCAGCAGTTACTCCGCGACTGAAGCTTTCTTT
V: TRBV11-2; J: TRBJ2-7; D: NA; size: few; CDR3: CASSLDAGAYEQYF; DNA: TGTGCCAGCAGCTTAGACGCAGGAGCCTACGAGCAGTACTTC
V: TRBV6-5; J: TRBJ2-2; D: NA; size: NA; CDR3: CASSYLGELFF; DNA: TGTGCCAGCAGTTATCTCGGGGAGCTGTTTTTT
V: TRBV11-2; J: TRBJ2-1; D: TRBD2; size: many; CDR3: CASSLGGTSYNEQFF; DNA: TGTGCCAGCAGCTTAGGGGGGACTAGCTACAATGAGCAGTTCTTC
V: TRBV5-1; J: TRBJ2-7; D: NA; size: NA; CDR3: CASSLPSYEQYF; DNA: TGCGCCAGCAGCTTACCAAGCTACGAGCAGTACTTC
V: TRBV5-1; J: TRBJ2-1; D: NA; size: few; CDR3: CASSQAEIHEQFF; DNA: TGCGCCAGCAGCCAGGCCGAGATCCATGAGCAGTTCTTC
V: TRBV4-3; J: TRBJ2-1; D: NA; size: few; CDR3: CASSQDRARGPIIEQFF; DNA: TGCGCCAGCAGCCAAGATCGGGCGCGGGGGCCAATCATCGAGCAGTTCTTC
V: TRBV20-1; J: TRBJ1-3; D: NA; size: NA; CDR3: CSAVDKTGNTIYF; DNA: TGCAGTGCTGTTGACAAGACTGGAAACACCATATATTTT
V: TRBV5-1; J: TRBJ1-3; D: TRBD1; size: few; CDR3: CASSLGDRGGSGNTIYF; DNA: TGCGCCAGCAGCTTGGGGGACAGGGGCGGCTCTGGAAACACCATATATTTT
V: TRBV29-1; J: TRBJ2-3; D: TRBD2; size: few; CDR3: CSVLPGGPTDTQYF; DNA: TGCAGCGTTCTCCCGGGGGGTCCGACAGATACGCAGTATTTT
V: TRBV20-1; J: TRBJ2-5; D: TRBD1; size: NA; CDR3: CSARDHTGGAGTQYF; DNA: TGCAGTGCTAGAGATCATACAGGGGGCGCGGGAACCCAGTACTTC
V: TRBV14; J: TRBJ1-1; D: TRBD1; size: NA; CDR3: CASSGQGIAEAFF; DNA: TGTGCCAGTTCGGGACAGGGGATAGCTGAAGCTTTCTTT
V: TRBV7-2; J: TRBJ1-4; D: NA; size: NA; CDR3: CASSLRTGAEKLFF; DNA: TGTGCCAGCAGCTTAAGGACGGGGGCCGAAAAACTGTTTTTT
V: TRBV4-3; J: TRBJ2-3; D: TRBD2; size: NA; CDR3: CASSQEGLAGGSDTQYF; DNA: TGCGCCAGCAGCCAAGAGGGACTAGCGGGGGGGAGCGATACGCAGTATTTT
V: TRBV7-2; J: TRBJ1-2; D: NA; size: few; CDR3: CASSLQPGGDYGYTF; DNA: TGTGCCAGCAGCTTACAGCCGGGAGGGGACTATGGCTACACCTTC
V: TRBV5-1; J: TRBJ2-1; D: NA; size: many; CDR3: CASSLEGPNSYNEQFF; DNA: TGCGCCAGCAGCTTGGAGGGGCCCAACTCCTACAATGAGCAGTTCTTC
V: TRBV3-1; J: TRBJ1-5; D: NA; size: NA; CDR3: CASSSRPGNQPQHF; DNA: TGTGCCAGCAGCTCAAGACCAGGCAATCAGCCCCAGCATTTT
V: TRBV4-2; J: TRBJ1-4; D: NA; size: few; CDR3: CASSQDGPLGEKLFF; DNA: TGTGCCAGCAGCCAAGACGGCCCTTTGGGTGAAAAACTGTTTTTT
V: TRBV5-1; J: TRBJ2-6; D: NA; size: once; CDR3: CASSLAGVGSGANVLTF; DNA: TGCGCCAGCAGCTTGGCCGGGGTTGGGTCTGGGGCCAACGTCCTGACTTTC
V: TRBV15; J: TRBJ1-6; D: NA; size: NA; CDR3: CATSRANGPSSPLHF; DNA: TGTGCCACCAGCAGAGCCAACGGACCTTCGTCACCCCTCCACTTT
V: TRBV5-1; J: TRBJ2-1; D: TRBD2; size: NA; CDR3: CASSFIPGLAGGGVNEQFF; DNA: TGCGCCAGCAGCTTTATACCGGGACTAGCGGGGGGCGGGGTAAATGAGCAGTTCTTC
V: TRBV12-3/TRBV12-4; J: TRBJ2-1; D: NA; size: NA; CDR3: CASSLPLINEQFF; DNA: TGTGCCAGCAGTCTCCCGCTTATCAATGAGCAGTTCTTC
V: TRBV20-1; J: TRBJ1-1; D: TRBD1; size: NA; CDR3: CSTRNRGPDTEAFF; DNA: TGCAGTACTCGAAACAGGGGACCGGACACTGAAGCTTTCTTT